Each of the 6 T cell receptor beta chains below was sequenced from the same sample in a study of type 1 regulatory T cells. MiXCR, applied by TCRdb to the reads, yields one record per CDR3 protein. The table records under 85,000 distinct CDR3 sequences, approximately 50% of them present only once. Which antigens these TCRs recognize remains unknown. What was sequenced was cultured non-Tr1 T cells, either the whole culture or a sorted T cell fraction (not recorded which). The receptor set was obtained from a human donor in good health.

This chain links TRBV7-7 with TRBJ2-1, with TRBD1 identical over 9 bases. This CDR3 has 15 amino acids. Unmatched junction bases numbered 3, after V lost 4 bases and J lost 2 bases. The germline gives CDR1 SSHAT, CDR2 FNYEAQ (reference sequence). Here the CDR3 reads CASSSRQGAYNEQFF. CDR3 in DNA: TGTGCCAGCAGCTCTCGACAGGGGGCCTACAATGAGCAGTTCTTC.

Only a few counts were recorded for this clonotype. This chain connects TRBV20-1 to TRBJ2-1; D may match TRBD1 or TRBD2 (5 bases each). The CDR3 has 12 residues. V lost 6 bases, J lost 5 bases, and 11 bases lay in between. Per germline, CDR1 DFQATT and CDR2 SNEGSKA (reference sequence). CDR3 bases: TGCAGTGCGGGGTGGGGGAACAATGAGCAGTTCTTC. This codes for CSAGWGNNEQFF.

This chain links TRBV20-1 with TRBJ2-3; tentatively, D is TRBD2 (6 bases). With 3 bases removed from V and 2 bases from J, the gap between germline ends came to 15 bases. From germline, CDR1 is DFQATT and CDR2 SNEGSKA (reference sequence). The CDR3 sequence is 15 residues long. The CDR3 is CSARNSGQATDTQYF. Written as DNA, the CDR3 is TGCAGTGCTAGGAATAGCGGCCAAGCCACAGATACGCAGTATTTT.

J is TRBJ2-4 and V is TRBV6-2 or TRBV6-3; D might be TRBD1 (5 bases). The CDR3 is made up of 17 amino acids. Trimming took 6 bases from V and 0 from J, leaving 18 bases between them. Germline-derived CDR1 and CDR2 are MNHEY and SVGEGT. The CDR3 sequence: CASSPPLTVLAKNIQYF. The CDR3, as DNA: TGTGCCAGCAGCCCCCCCCTGACAGTTTTAGCCAAAAACATTCAGTACTTC.

The rearrangement joins TRBV20-1 to TRBJ2-3; 13 nucleotides line up with TRBD2. There are 15 residues in the CDR3. V lost 6 bases, J lost 8 bases, and 11 bases stayed unmatched. Looked up from germline, CDR1 is DFQATT and CDR2 is SNEGSKA (reference sequence). CDR3 DNA sequence: TGCAGTGCGTCGAAACGACTAGCGGGGGGTCTTACGCAGTATTTT. This encodes CSASKRLAGGLTQYF.

With regard to this clonotype: Sequence at one end of the junction differs from germline and may be a read error. The chain carries TRBV20-1 and TRBJ2-5; D ambiguous. The CDR3 extends over 13 amino acids. CDR1 is DFQATT, CDR2 SNEGSKA, per germline (reference sequence). CDR3 bases: TGCAGTGCTAGAGTGGGGTTCCAAGATACCCAGTACTTC. It translates to CSARVGFQDTQYF.